This T cell receptor (beta chain) was identified in a study of T cell repertoires in cytomegalovirus infection. Looking at the study overall: From public TCR beta signatures came an indication of both CMV infection and matching HLA type.

Trimming shortened V by 0 bases and J by 1 base, and 13 bases separated the two germline ends. Germline V CDR1 and CDR2: DFQATT, SNEGSKA (reference sequence). The CDR3 runs to 16 residues. This clonotype appeared a few times. What it binds is not known. TCRdb redid the calling of the reads with MiXCR, one entry per CDR3 protein. The sample yields some 940,000 distinct CDR3 sequences, 30% to 40% seen once. The rearrangement joins TRBV20-1 to TRBJ2-1; tentative D call: TRBD2 (6 bases). The sequenced sample was cultured CD8+ T cells from PBMCs, obtained from culture after CMV antigen stimulation. The sequence was obtained from a human donor in good health (CMV status not recorded). Some clones in this sample may be carry-over from other donors' samples. In DNA, the CDR3 is TGCAGTGCTAGAGAGGCGGGGTACGGGTCCTACAATGAGCAGTTCTTC. Translating it yields CSAREAGYGSYNEQFF.